This T cell receptor (beta chain) was sequenced in a study of blood T cell repertoires in COVID-19. Study overall: Some COVID-19 samples were acute and others convalescent; all came from the United States, Italy and Spain. T cells, B-cell-depleted T cells, or PBMCs provided the cDNA or gDNA that served as material.

V lost 1 base to trimming and J lost 2 bases; unmatched junction nucleotides: 6. The CDR3 sequence is 17 residues long. Germline CDR1 reads SEHNR; CDR2 reads FQNEAQ (reference sequence). Per the original data handling: Reference gene primers were amplified, and this amplification served to estimate nucleated cell counts. Profiled with immunoSEQ multiplex PCR; TCRdb holds only in-frame clones, not every one. The DNA was the basis for D and trimming; V, J and clone size are from that table. This table holds some 350,000 clones, roughly 90% found once. A Seattle source enrolled patients during active infection and followed them longitudinally.

The V call is TRBV7-9, the J call TRBJ1-5, with 9 nucleotides matching TRBD1. The sample was peripheral blood. This clonotype originated in a woman in her thirties with COVID-19, enrolled during active disease. CDR3 sequence (DNA): TGTGCCAGCAGCTTAGGCACAGGGGGCGAAGGCAATCAGCCCCAGCATTTT. It yields the protein CASSLGTGGEGNQPQHF.